This T cell receptor (beta chain) came from a study of T cell responses to AZD1222 COVID-19 vaccine. Study findings and constraints: A reported finding is that nearly half of spike-specific TCRs target unmutated variant regions.

The germline gives CDR1 MDHEN, CDR2 SYDVKM. This CDR3 comprises 15 residues. V shed 8 bases and J 1 base; nucleotides not matched to a gene: 4. Repertoires were generated with immunoSEQ multiplex PCR, while TCRdb's copy carries only in-frame clones and drops some. The table includes 90,000 to 150,000 clones, approximately 86% detected once. Notes on this clone: Its antigen remains unidentified.

V and J are TRBV28 and TRBJ1-4, with 10 positions matching TRBD1. The clonotype was recovered from an adult in good health. The sample was peripheral blood, taken on day 0 of AZD1222 vaccination. CDR3 sequence: CASGQGGRTNEKLFF. The CDR3 DNA is TGTGCCAGCGGACAGGGGGGCAGAACTAATGAAAAACTGTTTTTT.